The rows below give T cell receptor beta chains drawn from one sample of a study of blood T cells in healthy people across ages. TCRdb recomputed calls from the 5' RACE reads with MiXCR, one row per CDR3 protein. The table has over 1,500,000 distinct CDR3 sequences, 39% seen once. Sequenced material: blood. The receptor set was obtained from a human donor in good health. Each CDR3 is given with its conserved first and last residue. Fields, in order: V gene, J gene, D gene, clone size, CDR3 protein, CDR3 DNA. D genes are given only for firm matches. Rows give clone size only sometimes, using once, few, many, or a class for an expanded clone.

v_gene: TRBV13
j_gene: TRBJ1-1
d_gene: NA
abundance: NA
CDR3aa: CAGSSGDTEAFF
CDR3nt: TGTGCCGGCAGCTCGGGGGACACTGAAGCTTTCTTT

v_gene: TRBV28
j_gene: TRBJ2-1
d_gene: NA
abundance: NA
CDR3aa: CASSFGSRIEQFF
CDR3nt: TGTGCCAGCAGTTTCGGTTCGAGAATTGAGCAGTTCTTC

v_gene: TRBV29-1
j_gene: TRBJ1-2
d_gene: NA
abundance: few
CDR3aa: CSVLVPEQGIQYGYTF
CDR3nt: TGCAGCGTTTTAGTTCCTGAGCAGGGGATACAATATGGCTACACCTTC

v_gene: TRBV29-1
j_gene: TRBJ2-7
d_gene: NA
abundance: NA
CDR3aa: CSYRDGAYEQYF
CDR3nt: TGCAGTTACCGGGACGGTGCCTACGAGCAGTACTTC

v_gene: TRBV3-1
j_gene: TRBJ2-5
d_gene: TRBD2
abundance: few
CDR3aa: CASSLSTVAGVRETQYF
CDR3nt: TGTGCCAGCAGCCTAAGCACGGTAGCGGGGGTCCGGGAGACCCAGTACTTC

v_gene: TRBV7-6
j_gene: TRBJ2-6
d_gene: NA
abundance: NA
CDR3aa: CASGRFSGANVLTF
CDR3nt: TGTGCCAGTGGGAGATTCTCTGGGGCCAACGTCCTGACTTTC

v_gene: TRBV7-2
j_gene: TRBJ1-2
d_gene: TRBD1
abundance: NA
CDR3aa: CASSAGGGGYTF
CDR3nt: TGTGCCAGCAGCGCAGGGGGTGGCGGCTACACCTTC

v_gene: TRBV27
j_gene: TRBJ1-5
d_gene: NA
abundance: NA
CDR3aa: CASRPISNQPQHF
CDR3nt: TGTGCCAGCAGACCGATTAGCAATCAGCCCCAGCATTTT

v_gene: TRBV4-2
j_gene: TRBJ1-6
d_gene: NA
abundance: NA
CDR3aa: CASRSLGEVYNSPLHF
CDR3nt: TGTGCCAGCAGAAGTCTGGGCGAGGTCTATAATTCACCCCTCCACTTT

v_gene: TRBV7-9
j_gene: TRBJ2-5
d_gene: TRBD1
abundance: NA
CDR3aa: CAGGTGVDQETQYF
CDR3nt: TGTGCCGGTGGGACAGGGGTCGACCAAGAGACCCAGTACTTC